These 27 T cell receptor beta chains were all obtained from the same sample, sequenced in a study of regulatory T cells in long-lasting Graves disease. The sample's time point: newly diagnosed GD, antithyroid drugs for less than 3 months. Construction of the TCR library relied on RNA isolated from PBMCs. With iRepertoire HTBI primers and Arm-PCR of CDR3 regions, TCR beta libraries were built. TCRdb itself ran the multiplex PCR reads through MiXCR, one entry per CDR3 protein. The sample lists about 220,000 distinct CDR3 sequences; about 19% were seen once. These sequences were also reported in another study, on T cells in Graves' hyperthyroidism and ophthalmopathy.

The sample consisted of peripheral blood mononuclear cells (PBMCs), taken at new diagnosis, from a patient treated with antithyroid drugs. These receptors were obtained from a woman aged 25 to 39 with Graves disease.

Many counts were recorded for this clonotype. The DNA of the CDR3 is TGCGCCAGCAGGTCGCTGACAGGGGGGTCTGGCTACACCTTC. Encoded protein: CASRSLTGGSGYTF. J is TRBJ1-2 and V is TRBV5-1; 9 positions agree with TRBD1. CDR1 SGHRS and CDR2 YFSETQ come from the germline V gene. The CDR3 spans 14 residues. J lost 7 bases, V lost 5 bases, and 9 bases had no gene match.

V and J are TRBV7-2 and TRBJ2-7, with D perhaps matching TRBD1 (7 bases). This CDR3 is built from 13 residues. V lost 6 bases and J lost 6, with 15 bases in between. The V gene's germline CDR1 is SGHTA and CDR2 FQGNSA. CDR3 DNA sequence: TGTGCCAGCAGGTCCCGCGGGACAGCCGAGCAGTACTTC. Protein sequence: CASRSRGTAEQYF. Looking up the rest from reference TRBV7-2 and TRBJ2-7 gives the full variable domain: GAGVSQSPSNKVTEKGKDVELRCDPISGHTALYWYRQSLGQGLEFLIYFQGNSAPDKSGLPSDRFSAERTGGSVSTLTIQRTQQEDSAVYLCASRSRGTAEQYFGPGTRLTVT.

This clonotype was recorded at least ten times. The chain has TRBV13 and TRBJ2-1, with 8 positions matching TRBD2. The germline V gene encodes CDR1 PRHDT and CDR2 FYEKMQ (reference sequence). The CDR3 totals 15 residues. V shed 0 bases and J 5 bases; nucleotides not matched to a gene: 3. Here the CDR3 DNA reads TGTGCCAGCAGCTTAGGACGGGGGGGAAACAATGAGCAGTTCTTC. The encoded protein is CASSLGRGGNNEQFF.

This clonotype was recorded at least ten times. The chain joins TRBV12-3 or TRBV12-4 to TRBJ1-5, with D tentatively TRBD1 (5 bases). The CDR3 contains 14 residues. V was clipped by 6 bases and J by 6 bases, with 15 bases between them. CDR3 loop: CASSLGLGGQPQHF. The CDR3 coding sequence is TGTGCCAGCAGCCTCGGGTTGGGGGGTCAGCCCCAGCATTTT.

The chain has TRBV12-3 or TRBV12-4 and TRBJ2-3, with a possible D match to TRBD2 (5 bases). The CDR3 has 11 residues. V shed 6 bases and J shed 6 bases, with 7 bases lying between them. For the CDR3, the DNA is TGTGCCAGCAGGAGGAGGGATACGCAGTATTTT. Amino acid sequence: CASRRRDTQYF.

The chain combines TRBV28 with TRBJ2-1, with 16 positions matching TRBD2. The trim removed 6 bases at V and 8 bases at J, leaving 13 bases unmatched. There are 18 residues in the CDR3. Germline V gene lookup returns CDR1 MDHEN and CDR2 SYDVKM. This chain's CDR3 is CASSPGLAGGPLLHEQFF. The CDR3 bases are TGTGCCAGCAGCCCGGGACTAGCGGGAGGGCCTTTATTACATGAGCAGTTCTTC.

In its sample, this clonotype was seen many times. For the CDR3, the DNA is TGTGCCAGCAGTAGGGACAGGCCACTCACAGATACGCAGTATTTT. Translated: CASSRDRPLTDTQYF. The chain uses TRBV6-2 or TRBV6-3 and TRBJ2-3; 8 bases line up with TRBD1. Trimming took 5 bases from V and 2 from J; bases not matched to a gene: 6. This CDR3 has 15 amino acids. Germline lookup yields CDR1 MNHEY and CDR2 SVGEGT.

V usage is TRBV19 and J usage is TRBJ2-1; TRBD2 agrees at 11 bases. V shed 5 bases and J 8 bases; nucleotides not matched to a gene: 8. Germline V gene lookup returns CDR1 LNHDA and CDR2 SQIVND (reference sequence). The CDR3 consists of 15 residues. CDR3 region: CASSPSTSGVYEQFF. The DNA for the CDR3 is TGTGCCAGTAGTCCTTCGACTAGCGGGGTTTATGAGCAGTTCTTC.

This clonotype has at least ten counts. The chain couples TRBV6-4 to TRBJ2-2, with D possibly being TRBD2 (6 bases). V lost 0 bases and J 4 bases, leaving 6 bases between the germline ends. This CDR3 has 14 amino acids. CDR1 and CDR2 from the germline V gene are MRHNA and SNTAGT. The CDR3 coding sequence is TGTGCCAGCAGTGACTCGGGGGGCACCGGGGAGCTGTTTTTT. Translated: CASSDSGGTGELFF.

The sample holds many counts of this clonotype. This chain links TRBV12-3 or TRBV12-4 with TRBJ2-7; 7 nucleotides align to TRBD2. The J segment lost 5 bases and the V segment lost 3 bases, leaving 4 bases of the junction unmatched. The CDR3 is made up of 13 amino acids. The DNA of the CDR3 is TGTGCCAGCAGTTTGGGAGGGGTCAACGAGCAGTACTTC. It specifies CASSLGGVNEQYF.

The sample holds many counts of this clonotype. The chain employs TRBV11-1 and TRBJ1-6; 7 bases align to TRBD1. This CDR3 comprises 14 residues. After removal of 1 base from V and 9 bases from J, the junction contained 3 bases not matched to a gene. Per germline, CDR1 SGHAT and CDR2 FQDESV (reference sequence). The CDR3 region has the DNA TGTGCCAGCAGCTTAGGACAGGGCGGTTCACCCCTCCACTTT. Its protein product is CASSLGQGGSPLHF.

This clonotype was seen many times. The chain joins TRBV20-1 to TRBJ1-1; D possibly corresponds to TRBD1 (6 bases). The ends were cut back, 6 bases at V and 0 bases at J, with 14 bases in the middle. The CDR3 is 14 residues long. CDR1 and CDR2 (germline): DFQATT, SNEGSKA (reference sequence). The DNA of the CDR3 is TGCAGTGCAGTTACAGGGAGCATGAACACTGAAGCTTTCTTT. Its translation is CSAVTGSMNTEAFF.

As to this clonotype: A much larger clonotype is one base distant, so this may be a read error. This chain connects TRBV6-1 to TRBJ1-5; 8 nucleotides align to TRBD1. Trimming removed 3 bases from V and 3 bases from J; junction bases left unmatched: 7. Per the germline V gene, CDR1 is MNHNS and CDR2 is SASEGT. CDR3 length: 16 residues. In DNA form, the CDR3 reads TGTGCCAGCAGTGAGCGGGACAGGTCTTCCAATCAGCCCCAGCATTTT. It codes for CASSERDRSSNQPQHF.

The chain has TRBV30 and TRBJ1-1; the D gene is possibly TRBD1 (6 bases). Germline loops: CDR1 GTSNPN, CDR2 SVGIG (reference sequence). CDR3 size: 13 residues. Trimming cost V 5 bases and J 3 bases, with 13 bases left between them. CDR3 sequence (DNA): TGTGCCTGGTCTACAGGGACTGACACTGAAGCTTTCTTT. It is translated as CAWSTGTDTEAFF.

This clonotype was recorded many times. The CDR3 bases are TGTGCCAGCAGTGGGGAGGCGAGCACCGGGGAGCTGTTTTTT. It specifies CASSGEASTGELFF. The chain combines TRBV2 with TRBJ2-2; D might be TRBD2 (6 bases). Trimming removed 4 bases from V and 4 bases from J, with 10 bases in between. This CDR3 has 14 amino acids. From germline, CDR1 is SNHLY and CDR2 FYNNEI.

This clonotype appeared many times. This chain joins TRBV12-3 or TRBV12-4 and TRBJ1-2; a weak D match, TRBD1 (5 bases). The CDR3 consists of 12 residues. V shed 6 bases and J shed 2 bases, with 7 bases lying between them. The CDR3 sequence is CASSQGNYGYTF. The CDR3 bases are TGTGCCAGCAGCCAGGGAAACTATGGCTACACCTTC.

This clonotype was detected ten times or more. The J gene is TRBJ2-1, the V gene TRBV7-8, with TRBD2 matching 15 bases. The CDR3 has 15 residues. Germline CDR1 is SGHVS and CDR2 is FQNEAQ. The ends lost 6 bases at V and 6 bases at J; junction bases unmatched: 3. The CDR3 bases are TGTGCCAGCAGGCCGGGACTAGCGGGGGGCAATGAGCAGTTCTTC. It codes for CASRPGLAGGNEQFF.

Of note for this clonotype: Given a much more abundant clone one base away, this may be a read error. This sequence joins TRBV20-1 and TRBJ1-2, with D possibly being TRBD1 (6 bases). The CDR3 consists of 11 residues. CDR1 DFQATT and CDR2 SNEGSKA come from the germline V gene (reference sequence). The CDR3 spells CSAQTGPTYAF. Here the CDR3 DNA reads TGCAGTGCTCAGACAGGACCAACCTACGCCTTC.

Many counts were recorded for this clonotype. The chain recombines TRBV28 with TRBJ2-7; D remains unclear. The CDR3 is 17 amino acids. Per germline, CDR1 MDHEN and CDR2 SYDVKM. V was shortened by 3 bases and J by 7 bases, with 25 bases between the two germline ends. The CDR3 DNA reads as TGTGCCAGCAGTTTGACCTCCCTCGGTTCGAAAGCGTTTGAGCAGTACTTC. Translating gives CASSLTSLGSKAFEQYF.

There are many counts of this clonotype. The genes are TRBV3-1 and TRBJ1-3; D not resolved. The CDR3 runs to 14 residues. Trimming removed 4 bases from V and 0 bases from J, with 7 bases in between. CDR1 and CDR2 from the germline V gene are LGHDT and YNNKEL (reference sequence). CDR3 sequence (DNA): TGTGCCAGCAGCCCTACACTCTCTGGAAACACCATATATTTT. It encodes CASSPTLSGNTIYF.

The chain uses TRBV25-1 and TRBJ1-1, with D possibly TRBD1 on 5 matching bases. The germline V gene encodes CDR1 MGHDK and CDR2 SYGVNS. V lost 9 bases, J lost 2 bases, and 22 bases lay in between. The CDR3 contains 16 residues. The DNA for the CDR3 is TGTGCCAGTAATATACAGGCCCTCCTCCCTAACACTGAAGCTTTCTTT. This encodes CASNIQALLPNTEAFF.

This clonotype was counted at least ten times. The CDR3 region has the DNA TGTGCCAGCAGCCAACGACCCACAGGGAACTATGGCTACACCTTC. Translation gives CASSQRPTGNYGYTF. The V call is TRBV9, the J call TRBJ1-2; tentatively, D is TRBD1 (6 bases). Germline CDR1 is SGDLS and CDR2 is YYNGEE. The V end lost 4 bases, the J end lost 2 bases, and 15 bases lay between the germline ends. This CDR3 spans 15 amino acids. The variable domain in full, with the rest retrieved from reference TRBV9 and TRBJ1-2, is DSGVTQTPKHLITATGQRVTLRCSPRSGDLSVYWYQQSLDQGLQFLIQYYNGEERAKGNILERFSAQQFPDLHSELNLSSLELGDSALYFCASSQRPTGNYGYTFGSGTRLTVV.

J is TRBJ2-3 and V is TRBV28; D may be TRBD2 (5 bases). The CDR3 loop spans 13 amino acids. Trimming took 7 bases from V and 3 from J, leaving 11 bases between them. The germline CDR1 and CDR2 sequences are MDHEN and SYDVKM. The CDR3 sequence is CASNSPGTDTQYF. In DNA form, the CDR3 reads TGTGCCAGCAACTCTCCGGGGACAGATACGCAGTATTTT.

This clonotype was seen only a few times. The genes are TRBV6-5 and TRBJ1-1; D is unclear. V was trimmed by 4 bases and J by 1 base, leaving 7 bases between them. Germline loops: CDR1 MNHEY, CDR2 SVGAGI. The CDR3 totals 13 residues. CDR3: CASSCSKNTEAFF. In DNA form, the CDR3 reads TGTGCCAGCAGTTGCTCGAAGAACACTGAAGCTTTCTTT.

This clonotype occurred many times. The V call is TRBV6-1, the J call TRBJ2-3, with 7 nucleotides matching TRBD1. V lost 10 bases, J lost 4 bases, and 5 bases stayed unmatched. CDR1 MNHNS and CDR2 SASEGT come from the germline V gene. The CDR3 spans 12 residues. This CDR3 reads CATRQGPDTQYF. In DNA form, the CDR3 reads TGTGCCACCCGACAGGGTCCAGATACGCAGTATTTT.

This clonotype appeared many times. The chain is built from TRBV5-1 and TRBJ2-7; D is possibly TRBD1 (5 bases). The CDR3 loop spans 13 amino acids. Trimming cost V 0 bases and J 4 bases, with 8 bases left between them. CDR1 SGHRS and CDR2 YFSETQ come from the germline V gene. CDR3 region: CASSLGQMYEQYF. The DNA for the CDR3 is TGCGCCAGCAGCTTGGGACAGATGTACGAGCAGTACTTC.

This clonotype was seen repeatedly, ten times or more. CDR3: CASSELQSPLHF. The CDR3 nucleotides read TGTGCCAGCAGTGAACTCCAATCACCCCTCCACTTT. The J gene is TRBJ1-6, the V gene TRBV2; D is uncertain. The CDR3 contains 12 residues. V lost 2 bases and J lost 10, with 6 bases in between. From germline, CDR1 is SNHLY and CDR2 FYNNEI.